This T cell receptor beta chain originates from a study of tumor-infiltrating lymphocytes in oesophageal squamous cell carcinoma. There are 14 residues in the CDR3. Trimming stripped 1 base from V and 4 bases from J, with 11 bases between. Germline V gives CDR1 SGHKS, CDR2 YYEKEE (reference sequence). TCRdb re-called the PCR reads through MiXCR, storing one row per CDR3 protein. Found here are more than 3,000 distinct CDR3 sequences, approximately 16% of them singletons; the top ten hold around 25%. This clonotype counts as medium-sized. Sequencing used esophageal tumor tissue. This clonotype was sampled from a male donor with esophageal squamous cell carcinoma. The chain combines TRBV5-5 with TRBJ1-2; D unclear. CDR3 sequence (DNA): TGTGCCAGCAGCTTGTTGCTTCAGAGCTATGGCTACACCTTC. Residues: CASSLLLQSYGYTF. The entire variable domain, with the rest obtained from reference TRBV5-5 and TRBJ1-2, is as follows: DAGVTQSPTHLIKTRGQQVTLRCSPISGHKSVSWYQQVLGQGPQFIFQYYEKEERGRGNFPDRFSARQFPNYSSELNVNALLLGDSALYLCASSLLLQSYGYTFGSGTRLTVV.